The 21 T cell receptor beta chains presented below share a single source sample, sequenced in a study of blood T cell repertoires in COVID-19. Generated by immunoSEQ multiplex PCR, the TCRdb table keeps only in-frame clones and is missing some. Seen here are a few hundred thousand clones, approximately 87% observed once, and the top ten hold 3.1%. Sequencing was done on a sample of PBMCs or T cells enriched from blood (not recorded which). The source of these receptors is a woman aged 45 to 65 in a cohort exposed to, infected with or recovered from COVID-19 (not recorded which).

About this clone: A read error may account for a junction end that differs from germline. The chain links TRBV6-1 to TRBJ1-2; 7 bases agree with TRBD1. The V gene's germline CDR1 is MNHNS and CDR2 SASEGT. This CDR3 spans 10 amino acids. CDR3 sequence (DNA): TGTGCCAGCAGTGAAAGGGACAGAGTCTTC. Its protein product is CASSERDRVF.

The CDR3 region has the DNA TGTGCCAGCAGCCGCCCGGGGGGGCGGGAGACCCAGTACTTC. Translating gives CASSRPGGRETQYF. J is TRBJ2-5 and V is TRBV7-2, with 8 bases lining up with TRBD2. CDR1 and CDR2 from the germline V gene are SGHTA and FQGNSA. This CDR3 spans 14 amino acids. V was clipped by 5 bases and J by 5 bases; unmatched bases: 7.

V is TRBV5-1 and J is TRBJ1-5, with D possibly being TRBD1 (6 bases). V lost 0 bases and J 6 bases, leaving 13 bases between the germline ends. The CDR3 runs to 15 residues. Looked up from germline, CDR1 is SGHRS and CDR2 is YFSETQ. CDR3: CASSLAGDHSQPQHF. The CDR3 DNA follows: TGCGCCAGCAGCTTGGCAGGGGACCACAGTCAGCCCCAGCATTTT.

The chain joins TRBV3-1 (or the pseudogene TRBV3-2) to TRBJ2-1, with 8 bases aligning to TRBD2. Germline CDR1 reads LGHDT; CDR2 reads YNNKEL (reference sequence). The CDR3 spans 16 residues. Losses at the gene ends were 1 base for V and 6 bases for J; bases not matched to a gene: 8. In DNA, the CDR3 is TGTGCCAGCAGCCAAGTTGGGACGGGGGGGAGCAATGAGCAGTTCTTC. Translated, it gives CASSQVGTGGSNEQFF.

V and J are TRBV5-5 and TRBJ1-4, with unresolved D. CDR1 is SGHKS and CDR2 is YYEKEE in the germline V gene (reference sequence). Trimming left V 2 bases short and J 6 bases short, with 8 bases between. This CDR3 is 13 amino acids long. CDR3 DNA: TGTGCCAGCAGCTTCAGCGGAGATGAAAAACTGTTTTTT. Its translation is CASSFSGDEKLFF.

A few counts support this clone. This sample includes further DNA sequences coding for the same CDR3. This chain connects TRBV3-1 (or the pseudogene TRBV3-2) to TRBJ1-3; D not resolved. The V end lost 4 bases, the J end lost 4 bases, and 5 bases lay between the germline ends. This CDR3 contains 12 residues. The germline V gene encodes CDR1 LGHDT and CDR2 YNNKEL (reference sequence). For the CDR3, the DNA is TGTGCCAGCAGCCCAAGCGGAAACACCATATATTTT. Translating gives CASSPSGNTIYF.

This clone has a handful of counts. The CDR3: CASSPYGDYGSGNTIYF. The CDR3 DNA reads TGTGCCAGCTCACCGTACGGAGACTACGGATCGGGAAACACCATATATTTT. The chain carries TRBV18 and TRBJ1-3; D uncertain. Looked up from germline, CDR1 is KGHSH and CDR2 is LQKENI. The CDR3 spans 17 residues. Trimming shortened V by 3 bases and J by 4 bases, and 19 bases separated the two germline ends.

This sequence joins TRBV27 and TRBJ1-5; 10 bases are a match to TRBD1. Germline V gives CDR1 MNHEY, CDR2 SMNVEV (reference sequence). The CDR3 spans 14 residues. J lost 5 bases, V lost 5 bases, and 3 bases had no gene match. CDR3 bases: TGTGCCAGCAGTAGACAGGGGGCGTATCAGCCCCAGCATTTT. It codes for CASSRQGAYQPQHF.

V and J are TRBV7-2 and TRBJ2-4; the match to TRBD2 covers 8 bases. CDR1 and CDR2 from the germline V gene are SGHTA and FQGNSA. The CDR3 loop spans 16 amino acids. V shed 2 bases, J shed 1 base, and the junction held 4 bases outside the gene matches. CDR3 residues: CASSLNGGGAKNIQYF. DNA for the CDR3: TGTGCCAGCAGCTTAAATGGCGGGGGGGCCAAAAACATTCAGTACTTC.

V gene TRBV5-4 combines with J gene TRBJ2-3; 8 bases fit TRBD2. V was clipped by 3 bases and J by 4 bases; unmatched bases: 10. This CDR3 has 16 amino acids. Germline CDR1 reads SGHNT; CDR2 reads YYREEE (reference sequence). DNA for the CDR3: TGTGCCAGCAGCTCTGGGGGTTCGGGGGGGTCAGATACGCAGTATTTT. Its translation is CASSSGGSGGSDTQYF.

V and J are TRBV7-2 and TRBJ1-5; a possible D gene is TRBD1 (6 bases). Germline V gives CDR1 SGHTA, CDR2 FQGNSA. There are 14 residues in the CDR3. Between the trimmed V and J ends, which lost 5 bases and 6 bases, there was a span of 14 bases. CDR3 DNA: TGTGCCAGCAGCAGCGCAGGGGTTGGTCAGCCCCAGCATTTT. This encodes CASSSAGVGQPQHF.

The CDR3 nucleotides are TGTGCCAGCCCTTTGGGGGCTAGCGGGGAGACGGACATTCAGTACTTC. Translation: CASPLGASGETDIQYF. The chain carries TRBV18 and TRBJ2-4; the match to TRBD2 covers 9 bases. This CDR3 is 16 amino acids long. Per germline, CDR1 KGHSH and CDR2 LQKENI. Trimming at V came to 8 bases and at J to 8 bases, leaving 16 bases not matched to a gene.

This clone was counted at least ten times. This sequence joins TRBV19 and TRBJ1-2, with 10 bases matching TRBD1. Looked up from germline, CDR1 is LNHDA and CDR2 is SQIVND (reference sequence). The CDR3 has 14 amino acids. Losses at the gene ends were 4 bases for V and 11 bases for J; bases not matched to a gene: 10. CDR3 loop: CASSRPGQGNRYTF. In nucleotides, the CDR3 is TGTGCCAGTAGTAGACCGGGACAGGGGAATCGTTACACCTTC.

The chain links TRBV9 to TRBJ2-5; possible D gene TRBD1, 5 bases. This CDR3 is 13 amino acids long. Germline CDR1 and CDR2: SGDLS and YYNGEE. Trimming left V 4 bases short and J 4 bases short, with 11 bases between. CDR3 in amino acids: CASSLRVGETQYF. The CDR3 coding sequence is TGTGCCAGCAGCCTCAGGGTTGGAGAGACCCAGTACTTC. Variable domain in full (rest from reference TRBV9 and TRBJ2-5): DSGVTQTPKHLITATGQRVTLRCSPRSGDLSVYWYQQSLDQGLQFLIQYYNGEERAKGNILERFSAQQFPDLHSELNLSSLELGDSALYFCASSLRVGETQYFGPGTRLLVL.

The rearrangement joins TRBV11-2 to TRBJ2-2; maybe TRBD2 (7 bases). The CDR3 is 15 amino acids. CDR1 is SGHAT and CDR2 is FQNNGV in the germline V gene. Trimming removed 3 bases at V and 4 bases at J, with 12 bases between. CDR3 loop: CASSLAGAGTGELFF. CDR3 bases: TGTGCCAGCAGCTTGGCGGGGGCGGGCACCGGGGAGCTGTTTTTT.

This clone was counted a single time. The rearrangement links TRBV3-1 (or the pseudogene TRBV3-2) to TRBJ1-6; 10 bases agree with TRBD1. The CDR3 sequence is 14 residues long. Germline V gene sequence: CDR1 LGHDT, CDR2 YNNKEL (reference sequence). The junction had 7 bases not matched to a gene; V was cut back by 6 bases and J by 11 bases. The CDR3 protein is CASRGPGQGTPLHF. The CDR3 nucleotides are TGTGCCAGCAGGGGACCGGGACAGGGGACACCCCTCCACTTT.

The chain combines TRBV7-2 with TRBJ2-1; 9 bases agree with TRBD1. The CDR3 spans 13 residues. Germline CDR1 is SGHTA and CDR2 is FQGNSA. J gave up 8 bases and V 7 bases, and 6 bases lay outside the gene matches. The CDR3 nucleotides are TGTGCCAGCATCAGACAGGGGGGATATGAGCAGTTCTTC. It specifies CASIRQGGYEQFF.

V and J are TRBV19 and TRBJ2-7, with a tentative D call TRBD2 (6 bases). Germline V gene lookup returns CDR1 LNHDA and CDR2 SQIVND (reference sequence). This CDR3 spans 15 amino acids. The V and J ends lost 1 base and 7 bases respectively, with 17 bases between them. The CDR3 nucleotides read TGTGCCAGTAGTATAGGACCCATAATCGCGGGGGAGCAGTACTTC. Its protein product is CASSIGPIIAGEQYF.

CDR3 loop: CASSSTPSGGGAHEQYF. The DNA for the CDR3 is TGTGCCAGCAGCTCGACACCTTCGGGCGGGGGGGCCCACGAGCAGTACTTC. The chain uses TRBV7-6 and TRBJ2-7; 9 nucleotides align to TRBD2. The V and J ends lost 4 bases and 5 bases, in that order; junction bases with no gene match: 15. Germline values: CDR1 SGHVS, CDR2 FNYEAQ. The length of the CDR3 is 17 residues.

The J gene is TRBJ1-6, the V gene TRBV5-5; D may be TRBD1 (6 bases). CDR1 and CDR2 (germline): SGHKS, YYEKEE (reference sequence). Trimming removed 0 bases from V and 7 bases from J, with 11 bases in between. The CDR3 sequence is 15 residues long. The CDR3 coding sequence is TGTGCCAGCAGCTTGGAGCAGGGGCCCAATTCACCCCTCCACTTT. Encoded protein: CASSLEQGPNSPLHF.

The V call is TRBV7-2, the J call TRBJ1-5; a possible D gene is TRBD1 (5 bases). Germline CDR1 and CDR2: SGHTA and FQGNSA. CDR3 length equals 14 residues. Trimming removed 10 bases from V and 0 bases from J, with 13 bases in between. CDR3 region: CAIFLGGSNQPQHF. CDR3 DNA: TGTGCCATCTTTTTGGGGGGTAGCAATCAGCCCCAGCATTTT.